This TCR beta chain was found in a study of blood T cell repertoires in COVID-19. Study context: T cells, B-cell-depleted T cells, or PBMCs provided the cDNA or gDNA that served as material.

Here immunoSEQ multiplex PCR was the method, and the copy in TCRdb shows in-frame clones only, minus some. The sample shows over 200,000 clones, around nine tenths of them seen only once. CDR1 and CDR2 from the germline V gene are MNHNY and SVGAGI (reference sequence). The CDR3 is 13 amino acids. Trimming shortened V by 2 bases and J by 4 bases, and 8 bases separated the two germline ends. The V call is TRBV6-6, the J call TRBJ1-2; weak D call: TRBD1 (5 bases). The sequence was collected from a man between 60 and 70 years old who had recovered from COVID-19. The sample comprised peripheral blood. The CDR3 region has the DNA TGTGCCAGCAGTTACGGGGGGTCCTATGGCTACACCTTC. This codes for CASSYGGSYGYTF.